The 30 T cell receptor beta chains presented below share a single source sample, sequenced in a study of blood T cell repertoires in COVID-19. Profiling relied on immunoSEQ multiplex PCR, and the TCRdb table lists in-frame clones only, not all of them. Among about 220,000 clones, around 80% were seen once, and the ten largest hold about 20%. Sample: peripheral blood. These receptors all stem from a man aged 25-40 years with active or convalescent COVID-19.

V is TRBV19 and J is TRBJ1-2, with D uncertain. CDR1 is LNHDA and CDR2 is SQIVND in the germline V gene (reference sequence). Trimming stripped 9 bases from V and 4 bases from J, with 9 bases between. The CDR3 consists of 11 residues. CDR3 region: CASANLYGYTF. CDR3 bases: TGTGCCAGCGCGAATCTCTATGGCTACACCTTC.

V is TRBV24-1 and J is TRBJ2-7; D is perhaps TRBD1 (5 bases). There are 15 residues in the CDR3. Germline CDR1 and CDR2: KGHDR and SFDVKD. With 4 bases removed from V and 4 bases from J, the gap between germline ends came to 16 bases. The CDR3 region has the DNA TGTGCCACCAGTGAAAACCGAGGTACAGGTTACGAGCAGTACTTC. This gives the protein CATSENRGTGYEQYF.

The CDR3: CASSSSLRGQEKLFF. The CDR3 DNA is TGTGCCAGCAGTTCTTCCCTCAGGGGGCAAGAAAAACTGTTTTTT. The gene calls are TRBV6-5 and TRBJ1-4; 8 nucleotides agree with TRBD1. Germline values: CDR1 MNHEY, CDR2 SVGAGI. The CDR3 length is 15 residues. V shed 4 bases and J 8 bases; nucleotides not matched to a gene: 9.

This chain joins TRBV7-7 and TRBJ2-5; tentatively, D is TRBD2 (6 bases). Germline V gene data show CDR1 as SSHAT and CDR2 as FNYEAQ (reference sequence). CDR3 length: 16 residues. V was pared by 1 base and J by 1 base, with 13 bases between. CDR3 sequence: CASSLVGAGTQETQYF. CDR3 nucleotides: TGTGCCAGCAGCTTAGTTGGGGCGGGGACCCAAGAGACCCAGTACTTC.

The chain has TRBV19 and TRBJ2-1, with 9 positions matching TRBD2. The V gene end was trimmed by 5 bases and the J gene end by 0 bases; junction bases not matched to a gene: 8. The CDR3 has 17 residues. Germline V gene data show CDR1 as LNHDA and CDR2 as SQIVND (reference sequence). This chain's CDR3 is CASSFSLAGDSYNEQFF. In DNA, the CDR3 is TGTGCCAGTAGTTTCTCCTTAGCGGGGGACTCCTACAATGAGCAGTTCTTC.

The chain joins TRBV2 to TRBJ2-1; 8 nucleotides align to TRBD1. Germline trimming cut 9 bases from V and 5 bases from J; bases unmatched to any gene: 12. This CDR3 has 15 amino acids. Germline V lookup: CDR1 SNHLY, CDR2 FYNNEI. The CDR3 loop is CASRKSGQGNNEQFF. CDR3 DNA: TGTGCCAGTCGTAAAAGCGGACAGGGAAACAATGAGCAGTTCTTC.

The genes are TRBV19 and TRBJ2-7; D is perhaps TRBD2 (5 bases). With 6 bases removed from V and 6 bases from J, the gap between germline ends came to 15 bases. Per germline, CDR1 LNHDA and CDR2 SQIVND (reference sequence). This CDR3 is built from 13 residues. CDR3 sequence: CASRAGTSIEQYF. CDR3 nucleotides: TGTGCCAGTAGGGCGGGTACCAGCATCGAGCAGTACTTC.

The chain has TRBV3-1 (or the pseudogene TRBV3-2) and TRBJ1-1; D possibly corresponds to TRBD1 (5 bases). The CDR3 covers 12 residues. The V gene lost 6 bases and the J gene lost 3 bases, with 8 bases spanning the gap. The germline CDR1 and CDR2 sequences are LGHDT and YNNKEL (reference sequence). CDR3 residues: CASRGGDTEAFF. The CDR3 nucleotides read TGTGCCAGCAGGGGAGGGGACACTGAAGCTTTCTTT.

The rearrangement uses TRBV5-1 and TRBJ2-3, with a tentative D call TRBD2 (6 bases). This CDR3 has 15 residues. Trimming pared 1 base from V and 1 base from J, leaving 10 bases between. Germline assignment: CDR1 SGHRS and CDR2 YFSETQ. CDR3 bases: TGCGCCAGCAGCTTGCGCGTAGCGGGCACAGATACGCAGTATTTT. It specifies CASSLRVAGTDTQYF. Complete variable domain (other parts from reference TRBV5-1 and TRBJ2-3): KAGVTQTPRYLIKTRGQQVTLSCSPISGHRSVSWYQQTPGQGLQFLFEYFSETQRNKGNFPGRFSGRQFSNSRSEMNVSTLELGDSALYLCASSLRVAGTDTQYFGPGTRLTVL.

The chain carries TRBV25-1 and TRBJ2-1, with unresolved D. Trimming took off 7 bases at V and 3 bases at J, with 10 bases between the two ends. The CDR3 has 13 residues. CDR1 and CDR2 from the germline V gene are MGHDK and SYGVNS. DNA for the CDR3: TGTGCCAGCATCAACAGATACTACAATGAGCAGTTCTTC. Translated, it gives CASINRYYNEQFF.

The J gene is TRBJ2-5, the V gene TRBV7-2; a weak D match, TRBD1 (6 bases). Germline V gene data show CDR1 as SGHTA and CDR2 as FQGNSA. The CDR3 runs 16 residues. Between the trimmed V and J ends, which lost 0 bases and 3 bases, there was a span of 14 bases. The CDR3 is CASSLASRGREETQYF. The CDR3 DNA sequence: TGTGCCAGCAGCTTAGCGAGCAGGGGTAGGGAAGAGACCCAGTACTTC.

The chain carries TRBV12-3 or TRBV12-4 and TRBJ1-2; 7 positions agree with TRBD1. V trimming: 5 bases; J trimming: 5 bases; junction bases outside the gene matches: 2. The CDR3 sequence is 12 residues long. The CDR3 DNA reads TGTGCCAGCAGTCCGACAGGGTATGGCTACACCTTC. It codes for CASSPTGYGYTF.

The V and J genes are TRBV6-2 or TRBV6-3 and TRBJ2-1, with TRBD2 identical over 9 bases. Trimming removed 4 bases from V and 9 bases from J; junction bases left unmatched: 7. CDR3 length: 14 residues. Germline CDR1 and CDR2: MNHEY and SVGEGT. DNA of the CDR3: TGTGCCAGCAGTTCCCAGCGGGAGGTTGGTGAGCAGTTCTTC. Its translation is CASSSQREVGEQFF.

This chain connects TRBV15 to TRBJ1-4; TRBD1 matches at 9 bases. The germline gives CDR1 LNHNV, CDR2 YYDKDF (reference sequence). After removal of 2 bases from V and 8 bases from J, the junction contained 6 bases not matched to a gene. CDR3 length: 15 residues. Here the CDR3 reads CATSRSRTGDEKLFF. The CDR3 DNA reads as TGTGCCACCAGCAGATCGCGGACAGGGGACGAAAAACTGTTTTTT.

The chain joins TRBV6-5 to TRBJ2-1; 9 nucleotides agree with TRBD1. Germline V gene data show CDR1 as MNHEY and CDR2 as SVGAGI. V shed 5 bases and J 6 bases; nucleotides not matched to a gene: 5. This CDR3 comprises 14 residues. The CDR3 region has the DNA TGTGCCAGCAGTCCCTTGGACAGGGGCAATGAGCAGTTCTTC. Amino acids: CASSPLDRGNEQFF.

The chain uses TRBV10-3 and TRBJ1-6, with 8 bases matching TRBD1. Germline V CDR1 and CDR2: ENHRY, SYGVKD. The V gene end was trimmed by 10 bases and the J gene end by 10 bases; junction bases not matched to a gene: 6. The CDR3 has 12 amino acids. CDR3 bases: TGTGCCACTGGACAGGGAGGGTCACCCCTCCACTTT. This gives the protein CATGQGGSPLHF.

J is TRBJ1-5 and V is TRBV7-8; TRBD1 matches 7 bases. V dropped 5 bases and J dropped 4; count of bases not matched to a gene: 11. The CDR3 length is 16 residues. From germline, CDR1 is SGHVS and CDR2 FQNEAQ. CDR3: CASSPRTGDLNQPQHF. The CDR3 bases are TGTGCCAGCAGCCCGCGGACAGGCGACTTGAATCAGCCCCAGCATTTT.

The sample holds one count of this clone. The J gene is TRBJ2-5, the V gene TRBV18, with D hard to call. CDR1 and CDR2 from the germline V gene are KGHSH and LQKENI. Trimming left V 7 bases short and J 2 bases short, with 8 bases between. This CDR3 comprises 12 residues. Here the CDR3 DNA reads TGTGCCAGCTGTTCTAGGCAAGAGACCCAGTACTTC. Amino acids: CASCSRQETQYF.

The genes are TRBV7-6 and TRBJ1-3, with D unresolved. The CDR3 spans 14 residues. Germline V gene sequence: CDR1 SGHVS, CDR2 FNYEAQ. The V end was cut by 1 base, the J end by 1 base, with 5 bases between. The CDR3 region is CASSLGGSGNTIYF. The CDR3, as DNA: TGTGCCAGCAGCTTAGGAGGGTCTGGAAACACCATATATTTT.

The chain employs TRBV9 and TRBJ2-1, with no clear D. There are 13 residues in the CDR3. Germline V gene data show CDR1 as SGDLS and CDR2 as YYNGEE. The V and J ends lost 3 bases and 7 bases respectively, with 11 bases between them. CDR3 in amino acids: CASSAYGINEQFF. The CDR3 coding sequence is TGTGCCAGCAGCGCCTATGGTATAAATGAGCAGTTCTTC.

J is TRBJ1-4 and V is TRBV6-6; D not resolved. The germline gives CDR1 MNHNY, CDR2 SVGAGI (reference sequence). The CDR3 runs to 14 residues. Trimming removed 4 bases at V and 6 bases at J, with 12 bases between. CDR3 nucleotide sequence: TGTGCCAGCAGTTTATCCCGGCGGGATGAAAAACTGTTTTTT. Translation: CASSLSRRDEKLFF.

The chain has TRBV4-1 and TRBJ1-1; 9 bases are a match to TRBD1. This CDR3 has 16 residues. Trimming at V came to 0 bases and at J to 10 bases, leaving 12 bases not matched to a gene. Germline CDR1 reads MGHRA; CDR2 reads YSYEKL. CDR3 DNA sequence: TGCGCCAGCAGCCAAGACGTCACAGGGGGCTCGTTGAGAGCTTTCTTT. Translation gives CASSQDVTGGSLRAFF.

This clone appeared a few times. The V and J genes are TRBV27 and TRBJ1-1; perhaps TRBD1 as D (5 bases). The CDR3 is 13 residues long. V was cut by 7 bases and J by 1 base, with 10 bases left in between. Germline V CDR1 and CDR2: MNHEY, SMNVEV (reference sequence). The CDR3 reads CASTRAGNTEAFF. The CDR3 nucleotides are TGTGCCAGCACCAGGGCAGGGAACACTGAAGCTTTCTTT.

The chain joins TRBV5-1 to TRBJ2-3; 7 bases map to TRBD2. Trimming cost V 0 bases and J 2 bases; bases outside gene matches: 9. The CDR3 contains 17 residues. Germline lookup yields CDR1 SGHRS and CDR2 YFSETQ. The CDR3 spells CASSLAGLAATTDTQYF. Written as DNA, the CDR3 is TGCGCCAGCAGCTTGGCTGGGCTAGCGGCTACCACAGATACGCAGTATTTT.

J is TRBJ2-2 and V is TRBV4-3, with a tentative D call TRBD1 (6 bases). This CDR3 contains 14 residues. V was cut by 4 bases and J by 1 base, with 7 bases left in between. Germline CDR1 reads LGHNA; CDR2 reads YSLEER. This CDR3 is CASSPGQNTGELFF. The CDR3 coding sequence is TGCGCCAGCAGCCCGGGACAGAACACCGGGGAGCTGTTTTTT.

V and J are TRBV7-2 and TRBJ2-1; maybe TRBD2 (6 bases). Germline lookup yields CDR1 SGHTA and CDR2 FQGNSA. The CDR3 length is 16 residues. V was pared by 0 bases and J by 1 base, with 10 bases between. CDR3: CASSLAVGGSYNEQFF. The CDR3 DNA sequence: TGTGCCAGCAGCTTAGCGGTGGGGGGTTCCTACAATGAGCAGTTCTTC.

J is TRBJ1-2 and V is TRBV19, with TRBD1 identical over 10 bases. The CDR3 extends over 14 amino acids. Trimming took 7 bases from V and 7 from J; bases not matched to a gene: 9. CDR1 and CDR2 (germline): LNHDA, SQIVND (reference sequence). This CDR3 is CASTPDRGGFGYTF. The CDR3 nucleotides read TGTGCCAGTACCCCGGACAGGGGGGGTTTTGGCTACACCTTC.

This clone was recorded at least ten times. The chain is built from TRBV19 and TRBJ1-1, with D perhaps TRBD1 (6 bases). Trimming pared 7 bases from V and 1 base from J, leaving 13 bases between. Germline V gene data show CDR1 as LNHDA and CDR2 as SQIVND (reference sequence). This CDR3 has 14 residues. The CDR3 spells CASTSYRENTEAFF. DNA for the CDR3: TGTGCCAGTACCTCCTACAGGGAGAACACTGAAGCTTTCTTT.

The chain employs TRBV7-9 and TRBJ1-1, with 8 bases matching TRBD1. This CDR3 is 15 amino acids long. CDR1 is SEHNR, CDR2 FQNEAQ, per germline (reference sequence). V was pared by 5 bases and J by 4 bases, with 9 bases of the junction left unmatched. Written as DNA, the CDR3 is TGTGCCAGCAGCCCAGGGGACAGGAGAAGCACTGAAGCTTTCTTT. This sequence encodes CASSPGDRRSTEAFF.

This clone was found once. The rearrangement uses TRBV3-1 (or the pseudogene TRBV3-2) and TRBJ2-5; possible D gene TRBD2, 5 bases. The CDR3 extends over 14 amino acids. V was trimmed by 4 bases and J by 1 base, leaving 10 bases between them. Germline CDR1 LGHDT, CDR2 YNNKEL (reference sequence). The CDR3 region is CASSRRGTQETQYF. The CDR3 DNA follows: TGTGCCAGCAGCCGCCGGGGTACCCAAGAGACCCAGTACTTC.